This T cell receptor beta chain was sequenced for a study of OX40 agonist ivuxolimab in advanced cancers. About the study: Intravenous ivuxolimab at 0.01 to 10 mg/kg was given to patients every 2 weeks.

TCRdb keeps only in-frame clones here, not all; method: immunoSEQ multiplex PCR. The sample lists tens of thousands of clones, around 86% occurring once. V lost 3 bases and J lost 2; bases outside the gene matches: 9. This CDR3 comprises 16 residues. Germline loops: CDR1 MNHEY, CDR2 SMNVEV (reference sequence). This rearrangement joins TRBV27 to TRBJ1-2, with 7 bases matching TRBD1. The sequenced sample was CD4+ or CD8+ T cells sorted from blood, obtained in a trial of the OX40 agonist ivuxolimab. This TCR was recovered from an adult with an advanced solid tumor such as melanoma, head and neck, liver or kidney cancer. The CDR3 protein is CASSLGRDRLNYGYTF. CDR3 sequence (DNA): TGTGCCAGCAGTTTGGGTAGGGACAGACTCAACTATGGCTACACCTTC.